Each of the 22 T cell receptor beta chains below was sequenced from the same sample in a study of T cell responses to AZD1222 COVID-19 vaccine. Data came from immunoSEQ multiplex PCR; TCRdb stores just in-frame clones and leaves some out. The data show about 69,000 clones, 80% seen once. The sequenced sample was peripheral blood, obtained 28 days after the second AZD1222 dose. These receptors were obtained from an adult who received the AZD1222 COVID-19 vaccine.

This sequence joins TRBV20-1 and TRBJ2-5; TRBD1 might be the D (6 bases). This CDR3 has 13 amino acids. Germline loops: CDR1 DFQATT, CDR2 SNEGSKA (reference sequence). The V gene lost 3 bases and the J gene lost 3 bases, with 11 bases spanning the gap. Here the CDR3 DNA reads TGCAGTGCTAGTTCGACAGGAGAAGAGACCCAGTACTTC. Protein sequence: CSASSTGEETQYF.

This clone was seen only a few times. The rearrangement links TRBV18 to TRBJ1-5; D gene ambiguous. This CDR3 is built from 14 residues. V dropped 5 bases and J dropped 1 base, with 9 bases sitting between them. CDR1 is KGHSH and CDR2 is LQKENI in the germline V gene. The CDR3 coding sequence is TGTGCCAGCTCAGAGGCAGAAAGCAATCAGCCCCAGCATTTT. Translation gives CASSEAESNQPQHF.

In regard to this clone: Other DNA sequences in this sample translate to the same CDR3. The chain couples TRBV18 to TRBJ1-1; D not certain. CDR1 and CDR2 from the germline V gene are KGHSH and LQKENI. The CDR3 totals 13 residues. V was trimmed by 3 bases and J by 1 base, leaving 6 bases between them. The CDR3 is CASSPGQNTEAFF. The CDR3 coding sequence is TGTGCCAGCTCACCCGGCCAGAACACTGAAGCTTTCTTT.

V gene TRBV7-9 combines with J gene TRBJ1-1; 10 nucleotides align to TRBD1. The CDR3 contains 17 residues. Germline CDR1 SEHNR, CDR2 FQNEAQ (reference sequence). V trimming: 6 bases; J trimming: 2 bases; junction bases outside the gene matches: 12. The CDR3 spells CASRGLRDRGVNTEAFF. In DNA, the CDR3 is TGTGCCAGCAGGGGGCTAAGGGACAGGGGAGTTAACACTGAAGCTTTCTTT.

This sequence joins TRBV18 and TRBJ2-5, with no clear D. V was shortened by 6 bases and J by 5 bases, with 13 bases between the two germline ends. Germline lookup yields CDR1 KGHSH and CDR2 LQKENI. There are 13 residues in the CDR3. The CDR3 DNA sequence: TGTGCCAGCTCTACGGACCATGCGGAGACCCAGTACTTC. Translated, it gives CASSTDHAETQYF.

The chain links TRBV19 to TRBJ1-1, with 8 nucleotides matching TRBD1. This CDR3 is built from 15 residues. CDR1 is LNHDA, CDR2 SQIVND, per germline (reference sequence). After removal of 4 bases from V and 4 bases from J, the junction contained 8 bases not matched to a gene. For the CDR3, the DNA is TGTGCCAGTAGTAGATTAGGACAGGGCGTCACTGAAGCTTTCTTT. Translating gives CASSRLGQGVTEAFF.

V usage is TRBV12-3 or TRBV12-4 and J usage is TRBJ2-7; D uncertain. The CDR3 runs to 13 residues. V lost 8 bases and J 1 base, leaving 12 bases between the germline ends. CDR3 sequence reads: CASARAGSYEQYF. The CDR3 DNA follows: TGTGCCAGCGCTCGTGCTGGGTCCTACGAGCAGTACTTC.

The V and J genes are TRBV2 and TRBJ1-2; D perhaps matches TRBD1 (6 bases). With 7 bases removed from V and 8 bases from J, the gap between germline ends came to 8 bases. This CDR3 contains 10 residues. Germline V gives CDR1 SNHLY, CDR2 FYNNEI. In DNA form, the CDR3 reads TGTGCCAGCACAGGGGTCGGCTACACCTTC. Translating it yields CASTGVGYTF. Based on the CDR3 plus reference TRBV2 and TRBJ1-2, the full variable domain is EPEVTQTPSHQVTQMGQEVILRCVPISNHLYFYWYRQILGQKVEFLVSFYNNEISEKSEIFDDQFSVERPDGSNFTLKIRSTKLEDSAMYFCASTGVGYTFGSGTRLTVV.

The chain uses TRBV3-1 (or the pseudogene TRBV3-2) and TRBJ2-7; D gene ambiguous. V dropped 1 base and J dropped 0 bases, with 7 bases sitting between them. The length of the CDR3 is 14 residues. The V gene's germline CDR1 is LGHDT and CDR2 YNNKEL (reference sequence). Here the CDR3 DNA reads TGTGCCAGCAGCCAAGGTCTGGGCTCCTACGAGCAGTACTTC. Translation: CASSQGLGSYEQYF.

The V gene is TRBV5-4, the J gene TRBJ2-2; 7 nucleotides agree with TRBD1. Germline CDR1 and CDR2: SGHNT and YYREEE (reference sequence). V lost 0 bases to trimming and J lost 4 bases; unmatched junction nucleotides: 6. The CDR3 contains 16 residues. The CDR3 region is CASSLARTGATGELFF. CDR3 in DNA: TGTGCCAGCAGCTTGGCCCGGACAGGTGCCACCGGGGAGCTGTTTTTT.

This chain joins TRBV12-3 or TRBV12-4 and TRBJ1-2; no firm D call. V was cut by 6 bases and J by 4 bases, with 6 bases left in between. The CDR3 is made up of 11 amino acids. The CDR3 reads CASSDRYGYTF. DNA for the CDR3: TGTGCCAGCAGCGACCGCTATGGCTACACCTTC.

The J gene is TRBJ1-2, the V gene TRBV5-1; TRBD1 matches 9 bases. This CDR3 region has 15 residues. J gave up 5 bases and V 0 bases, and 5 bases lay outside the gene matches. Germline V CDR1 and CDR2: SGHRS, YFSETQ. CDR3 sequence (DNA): TGCGCCAGCAGCTTGGATTCCGGGACAGGGTATGGCTACACCTTC. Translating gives CASSLDSGTGYGYTF.

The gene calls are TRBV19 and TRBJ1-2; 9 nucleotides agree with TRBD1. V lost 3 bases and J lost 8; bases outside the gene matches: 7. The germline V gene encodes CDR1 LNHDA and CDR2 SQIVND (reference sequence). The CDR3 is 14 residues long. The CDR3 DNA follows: TGTGCCAGTAGTATTGGGGGGACAGGGACCGGCTACACCTTC. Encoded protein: CASSIGGTGTGYTF.

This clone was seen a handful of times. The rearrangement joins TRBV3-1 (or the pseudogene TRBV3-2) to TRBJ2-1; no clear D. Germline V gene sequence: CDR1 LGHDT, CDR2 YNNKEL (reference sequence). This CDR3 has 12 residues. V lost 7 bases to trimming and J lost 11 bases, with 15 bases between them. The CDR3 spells CASTSPHFQQFF. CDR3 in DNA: TGTGCCAGCACCTCTCCCCACTTCCAGCAGTTCTTC.

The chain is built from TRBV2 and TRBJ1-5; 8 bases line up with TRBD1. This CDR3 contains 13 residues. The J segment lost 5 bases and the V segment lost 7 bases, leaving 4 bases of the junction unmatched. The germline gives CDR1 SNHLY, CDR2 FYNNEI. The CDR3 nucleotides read TGTGCCAGCATGAACAGGGGGTATCAGCCCCAGCATTTT. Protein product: CASMNRGYQPQHF.

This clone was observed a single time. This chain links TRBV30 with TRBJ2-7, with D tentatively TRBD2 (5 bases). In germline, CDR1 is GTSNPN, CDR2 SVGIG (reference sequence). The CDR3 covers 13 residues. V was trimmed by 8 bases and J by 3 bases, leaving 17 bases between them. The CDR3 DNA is TGTGCCGGTAAGCGGAAAGAATACTACGAGCAGTACTTC. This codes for CAGKRKEYYEQYF.

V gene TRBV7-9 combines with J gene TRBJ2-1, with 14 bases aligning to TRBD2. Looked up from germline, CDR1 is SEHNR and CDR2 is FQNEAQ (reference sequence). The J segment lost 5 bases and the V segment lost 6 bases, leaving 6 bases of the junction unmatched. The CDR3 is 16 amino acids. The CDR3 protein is CASRSRTSGRNNEQFF. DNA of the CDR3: TGTGCCAGCAGATCTCGGACTAGCGGGAGGAACAATGAGCAGTTCTTC.

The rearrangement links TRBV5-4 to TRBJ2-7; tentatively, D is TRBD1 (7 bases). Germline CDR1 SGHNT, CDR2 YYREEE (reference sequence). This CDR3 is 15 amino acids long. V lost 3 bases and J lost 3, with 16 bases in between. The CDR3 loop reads CASSSGQEGSYEQYF. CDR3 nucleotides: TGTGCCAGCAGCTCCGGACAGGAGGGGAGCTACGAGCAGTACTTC.

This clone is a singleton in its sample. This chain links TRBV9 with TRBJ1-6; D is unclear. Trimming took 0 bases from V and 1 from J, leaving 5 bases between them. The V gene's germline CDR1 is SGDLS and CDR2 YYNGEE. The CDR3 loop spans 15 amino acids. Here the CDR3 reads CASSVDVSYNSPLHF. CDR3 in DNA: TGTGCCAGCAGCGTAGACGTGTCCTATAATTCACCCCTCCACTTT.

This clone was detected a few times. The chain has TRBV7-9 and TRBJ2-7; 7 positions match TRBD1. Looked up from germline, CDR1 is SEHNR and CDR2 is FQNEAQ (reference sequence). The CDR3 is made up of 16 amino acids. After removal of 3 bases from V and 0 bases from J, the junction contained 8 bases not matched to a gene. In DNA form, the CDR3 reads TGTGCCAGCAGCTTCCCACCCGGGACAGACTCCTACGAGCAGTACTTC. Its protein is CASSFPPGTDSYEQYF.

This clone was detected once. The CDR3 nucleotides are TGTGCCAGCAGCCAAGGTGGGACACCACCCTACGAGCAGTACTTC. Residues: CASSQGGTPPYEQYF. J is TRBJ2-7 and V is TRBV3-1 (or the pseudogene TRBV3-2), with a weak D call TRBD1 (6 bases). The CDR3 contains 15 residues. V lost 1 base and J lost 2, with 12 bases in between. Germline lookup yields CDR1 LGHDT and CDR2 YNNKEL (reference sequence).

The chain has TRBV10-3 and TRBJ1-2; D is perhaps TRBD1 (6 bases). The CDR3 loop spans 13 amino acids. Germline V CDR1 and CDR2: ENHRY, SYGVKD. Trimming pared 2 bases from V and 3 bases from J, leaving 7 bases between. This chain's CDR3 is CAISERTDYGYTF. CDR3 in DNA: TGTGCCATCAGTGAGAGGACAGACTATGGCTACACCTTC.